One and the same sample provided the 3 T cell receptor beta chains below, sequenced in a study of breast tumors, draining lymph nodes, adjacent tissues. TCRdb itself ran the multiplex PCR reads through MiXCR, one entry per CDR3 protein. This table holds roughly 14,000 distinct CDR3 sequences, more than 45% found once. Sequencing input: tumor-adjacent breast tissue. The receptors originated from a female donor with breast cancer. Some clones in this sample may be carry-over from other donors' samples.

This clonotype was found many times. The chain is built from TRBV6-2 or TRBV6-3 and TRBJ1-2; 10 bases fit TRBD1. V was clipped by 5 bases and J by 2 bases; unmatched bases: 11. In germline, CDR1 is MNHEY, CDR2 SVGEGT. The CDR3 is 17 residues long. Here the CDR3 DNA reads TGTGCCAGCAGTCACCCCGGACAGGGGGTCAGGAACTATGGCTACACCTTC. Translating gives CASSHPGQGVRNYGYTF.

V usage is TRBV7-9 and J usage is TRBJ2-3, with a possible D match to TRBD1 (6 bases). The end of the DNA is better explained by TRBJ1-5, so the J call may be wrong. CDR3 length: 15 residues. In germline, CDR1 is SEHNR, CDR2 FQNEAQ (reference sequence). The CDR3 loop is CASQQGLLSTGAQHF. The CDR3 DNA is TGTGCCAGCCAACAGGGCCTTCTGAGCACAGGTGCGCAGCATTTT.

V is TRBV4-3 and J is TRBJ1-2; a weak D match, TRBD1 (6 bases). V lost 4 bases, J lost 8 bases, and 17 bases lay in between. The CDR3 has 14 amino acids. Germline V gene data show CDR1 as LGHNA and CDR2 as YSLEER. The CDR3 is CASSPATGLWGYTF. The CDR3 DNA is TGCGCCAGCAGCCCTGCTACAGGGTTGTGGGGCTACACCTTC.